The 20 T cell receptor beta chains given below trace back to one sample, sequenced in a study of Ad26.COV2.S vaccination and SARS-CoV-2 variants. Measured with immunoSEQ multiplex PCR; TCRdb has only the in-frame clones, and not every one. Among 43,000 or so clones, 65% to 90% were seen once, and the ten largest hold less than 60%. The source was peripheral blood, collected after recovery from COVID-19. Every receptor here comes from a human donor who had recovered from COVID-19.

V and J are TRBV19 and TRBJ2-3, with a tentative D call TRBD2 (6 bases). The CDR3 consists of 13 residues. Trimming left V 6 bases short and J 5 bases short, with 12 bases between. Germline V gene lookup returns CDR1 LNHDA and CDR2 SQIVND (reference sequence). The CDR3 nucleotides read TGTGCCAGTAGCGCTGCGGGAAAAGATACGCAGTATTTT. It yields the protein CASSAAGKDTQYF.

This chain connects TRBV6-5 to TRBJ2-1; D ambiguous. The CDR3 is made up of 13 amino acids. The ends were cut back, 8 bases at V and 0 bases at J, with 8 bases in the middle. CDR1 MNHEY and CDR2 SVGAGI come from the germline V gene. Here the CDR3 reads CASRLSSYNEQFF. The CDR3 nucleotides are TGTGCCAGCCGTTTAAGCTCCTACAATGAGCAGTTCTTC.

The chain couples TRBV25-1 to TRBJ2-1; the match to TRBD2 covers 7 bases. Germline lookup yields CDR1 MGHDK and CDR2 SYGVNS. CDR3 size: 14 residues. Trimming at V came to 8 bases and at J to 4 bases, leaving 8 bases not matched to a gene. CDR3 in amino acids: CASSPAGEYNEQFF. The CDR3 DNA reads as TGTGCCAGCTCCCCGGCGGGAGAGTACAATGAGCAGTTCTTC.

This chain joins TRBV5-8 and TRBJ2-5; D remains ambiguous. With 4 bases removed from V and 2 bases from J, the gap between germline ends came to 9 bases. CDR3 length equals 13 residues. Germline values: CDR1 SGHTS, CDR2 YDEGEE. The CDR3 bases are TGTGCCAGCAGCGCGGTATTGCAAGAGACCCAGTACTTC. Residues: CASSAVLQETQYF.

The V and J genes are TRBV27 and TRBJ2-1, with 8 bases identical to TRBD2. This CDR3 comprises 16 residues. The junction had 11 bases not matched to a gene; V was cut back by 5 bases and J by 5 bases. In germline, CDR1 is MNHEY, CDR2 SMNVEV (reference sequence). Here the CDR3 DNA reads TGTGCCAGCAGTACGTCCCCGGGACTAGGCCACAATGAGCAGTTCTTC. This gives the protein CASSTSPGLGHNEQFF.

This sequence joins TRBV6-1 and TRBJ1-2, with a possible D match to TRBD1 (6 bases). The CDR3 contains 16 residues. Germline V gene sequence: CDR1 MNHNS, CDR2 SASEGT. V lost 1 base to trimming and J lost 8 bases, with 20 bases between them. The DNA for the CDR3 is TGTGCCAGCAGTGAAGGGGACAATAACCCTATAAGCGGCTACACCTTC. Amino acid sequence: CASSEGDNNPISGYTF.

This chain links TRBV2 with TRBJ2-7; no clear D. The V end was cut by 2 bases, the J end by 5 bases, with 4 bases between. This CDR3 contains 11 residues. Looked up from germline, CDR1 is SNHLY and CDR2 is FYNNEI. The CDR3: CASSEYHEQYF. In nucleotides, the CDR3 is TGTGCCAGCAGTGAATACCACGAGCAGTACTTC.

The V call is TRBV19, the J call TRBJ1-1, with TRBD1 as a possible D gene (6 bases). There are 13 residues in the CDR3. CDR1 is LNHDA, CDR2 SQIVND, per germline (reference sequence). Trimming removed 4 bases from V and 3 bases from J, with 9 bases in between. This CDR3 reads CASSRQDYTEAFF. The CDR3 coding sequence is TGTGCCAGTAGTAGACAGGATTACACTGAAGCTTTCTTT. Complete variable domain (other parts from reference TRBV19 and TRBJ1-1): DGGITQSPKYLFRKEGQNVTLSCEQNLNHDAMYWYRQDPGQGLRLIYYSQIVNDFQKGDIAEGYSVSREKKESFPLTVTSAQKNPTAFYLCASSRQDYTEAFFGQGTRLTVV.

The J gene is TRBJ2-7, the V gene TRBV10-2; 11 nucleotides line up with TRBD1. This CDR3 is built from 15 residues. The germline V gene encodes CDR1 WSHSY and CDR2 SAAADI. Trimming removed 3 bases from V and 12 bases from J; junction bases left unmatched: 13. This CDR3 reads CASSDPGQGVPHGYV. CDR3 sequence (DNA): TGCGCCAGCAGTGACCCGGGACAGGGGGTCCCCCACGGGTACGTC.

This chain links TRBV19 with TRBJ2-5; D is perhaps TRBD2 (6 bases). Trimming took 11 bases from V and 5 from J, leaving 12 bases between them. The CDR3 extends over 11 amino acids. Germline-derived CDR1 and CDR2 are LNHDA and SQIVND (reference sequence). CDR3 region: CAGGVGETQYF. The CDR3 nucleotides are TGTGCCGGAGGGGTAGGGGAGACCCAGTACTTC.

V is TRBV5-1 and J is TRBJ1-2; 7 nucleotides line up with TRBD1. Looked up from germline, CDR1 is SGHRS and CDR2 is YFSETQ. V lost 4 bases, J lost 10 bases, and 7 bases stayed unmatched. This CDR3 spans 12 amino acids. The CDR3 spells CASSANRGDYTF. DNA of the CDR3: TGCGCCAGCAGCGCTAACAGGGGTGACTACACCTTC. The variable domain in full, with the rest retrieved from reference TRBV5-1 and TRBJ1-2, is KAGVTQTPRYLIKTRGQQVTLSCSPISGHRSVSWYQQTPGQGLQFLFEYFSETQRNKGNFPGRFSGRQFSNSRSEMNVSTLELGDSALYLCASSANRGDYTFGSGTRLTVV.

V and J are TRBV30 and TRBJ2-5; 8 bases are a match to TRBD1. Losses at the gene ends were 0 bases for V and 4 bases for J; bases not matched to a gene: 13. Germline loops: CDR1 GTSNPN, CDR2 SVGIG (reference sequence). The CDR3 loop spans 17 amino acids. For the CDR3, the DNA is TGTGCCTGGAGTGTATTATCTCCAGGGGGCTCGAGAGAGACCCAGTACTTC. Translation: CAWSVLSPGGSRETQYF.

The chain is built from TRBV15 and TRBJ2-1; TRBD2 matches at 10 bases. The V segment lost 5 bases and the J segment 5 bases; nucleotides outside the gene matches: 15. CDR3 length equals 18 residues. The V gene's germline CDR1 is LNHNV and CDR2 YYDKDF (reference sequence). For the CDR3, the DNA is TGTGCCACCAGCGGACTCCCGGGACTAGCGAATTATAACAATGAGCAGTTCTTC. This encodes CATSGLPGLANYNNEQFF.

Written as DNA, the CDR3 is TGCAGCGCTCCGGGACTCTCCGGACGTGGCTACACCTTC. Translation: CSAPGLSGRGYTF. J is TRBJ1-2 and V is TRBV29-1; D perhaps matches TRBD1 (5 bases). Germline CDR1 and CDR2: SQVTM and ANQGSEA. V was clipped by 7 bases and J by 7 bases, with 19 bases between them. The CDR3 has 13 amino acids.

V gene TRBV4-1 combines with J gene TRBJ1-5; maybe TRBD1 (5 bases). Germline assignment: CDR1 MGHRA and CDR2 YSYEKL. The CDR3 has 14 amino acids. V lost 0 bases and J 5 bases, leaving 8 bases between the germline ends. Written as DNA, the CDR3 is TGCGCCAGCAGCCAAGAAGGGACCCATCAGCCCCAGCATTTT. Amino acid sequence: CASSQEGTHQPQHF.

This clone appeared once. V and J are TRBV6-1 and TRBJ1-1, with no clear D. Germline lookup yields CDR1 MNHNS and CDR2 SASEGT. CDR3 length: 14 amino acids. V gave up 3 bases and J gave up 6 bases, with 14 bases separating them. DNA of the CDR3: TGTGCCAGCAGTGATAAGGCACCAAGGGCTGAAGCTTTCTTT. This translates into CASSDKAPRAEAFF.

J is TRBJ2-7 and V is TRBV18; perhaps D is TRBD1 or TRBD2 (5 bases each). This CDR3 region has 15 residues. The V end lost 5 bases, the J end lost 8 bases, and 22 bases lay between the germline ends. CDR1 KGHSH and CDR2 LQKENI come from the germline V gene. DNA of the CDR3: TGTGCCAGCTCAGACAGTAGGACTGTCTTGTCGAAGCAGTACTTC. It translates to CASSDSRTVLSKQYF.

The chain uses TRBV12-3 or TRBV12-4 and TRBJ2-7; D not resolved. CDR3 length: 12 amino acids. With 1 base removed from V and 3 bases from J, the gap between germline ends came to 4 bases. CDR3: CASSLVYYEQYF. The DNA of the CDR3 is TGTGCCAGCAGTTTAGTTTACTACGAGCAGTACTTC.

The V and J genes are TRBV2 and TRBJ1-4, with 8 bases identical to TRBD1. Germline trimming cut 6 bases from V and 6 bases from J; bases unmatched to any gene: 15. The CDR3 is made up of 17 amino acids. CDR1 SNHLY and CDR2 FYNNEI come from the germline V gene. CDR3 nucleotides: TGTGCCAGCAGCGGGACAGGACGAGGGGCACCCTATGAAAAACTGTTTTTT. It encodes CASSGTGRGAPYEKLFF.

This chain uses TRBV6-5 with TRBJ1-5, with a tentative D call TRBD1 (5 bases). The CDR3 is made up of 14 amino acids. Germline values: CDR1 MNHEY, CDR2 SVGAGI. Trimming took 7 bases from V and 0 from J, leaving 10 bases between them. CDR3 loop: CASIQGHSNQPQHF. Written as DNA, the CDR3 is TGTGCCAGCATCCAGGGTCATAGCAATCAGCCCCAGCATTTT.